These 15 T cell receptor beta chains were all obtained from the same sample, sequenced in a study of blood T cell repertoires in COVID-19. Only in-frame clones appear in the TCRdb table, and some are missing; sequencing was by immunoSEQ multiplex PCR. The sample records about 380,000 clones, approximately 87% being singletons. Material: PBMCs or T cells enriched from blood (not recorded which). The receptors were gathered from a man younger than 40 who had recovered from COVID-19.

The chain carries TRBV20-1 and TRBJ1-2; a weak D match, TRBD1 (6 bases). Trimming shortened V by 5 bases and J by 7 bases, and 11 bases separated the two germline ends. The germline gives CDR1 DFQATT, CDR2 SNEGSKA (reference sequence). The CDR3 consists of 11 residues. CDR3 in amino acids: CSAAGQSGYTF. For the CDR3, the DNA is TGCAGTGCTGCCGGACAGTCTGGCTACACCTTC.

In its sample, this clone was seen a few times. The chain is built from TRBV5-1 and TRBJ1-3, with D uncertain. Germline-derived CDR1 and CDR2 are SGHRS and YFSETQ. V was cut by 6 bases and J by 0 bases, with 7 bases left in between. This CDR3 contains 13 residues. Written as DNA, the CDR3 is TGCGCCAGCAATCCGGGCTCTGGAAACACCATATATTTT. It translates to CASNPGSGNTIYF.

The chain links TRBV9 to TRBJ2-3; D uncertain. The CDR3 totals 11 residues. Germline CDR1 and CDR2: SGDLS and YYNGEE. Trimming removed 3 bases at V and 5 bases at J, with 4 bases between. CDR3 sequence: CASSDLDTQYF. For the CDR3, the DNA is TGTGCCAGCAGCGATCTAGATACGCAGTATTTT.

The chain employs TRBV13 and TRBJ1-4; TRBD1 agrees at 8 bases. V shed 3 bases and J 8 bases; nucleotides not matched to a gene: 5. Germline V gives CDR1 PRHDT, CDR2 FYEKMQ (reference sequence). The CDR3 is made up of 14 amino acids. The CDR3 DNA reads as TGTGCCAGCAGCTTCGGACAGGGTGGGGAAAAACTGTTTTTT. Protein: CASSFGQGGEKLFF.

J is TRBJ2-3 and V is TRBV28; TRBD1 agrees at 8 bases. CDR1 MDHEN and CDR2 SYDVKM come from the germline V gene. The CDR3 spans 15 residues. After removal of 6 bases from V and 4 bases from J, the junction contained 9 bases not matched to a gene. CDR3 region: CASSLRTTGADTQYF. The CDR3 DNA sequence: TGTGCCAGCAGCCTACGGACGACAGGGGCAGATACGCAGTATTTT.

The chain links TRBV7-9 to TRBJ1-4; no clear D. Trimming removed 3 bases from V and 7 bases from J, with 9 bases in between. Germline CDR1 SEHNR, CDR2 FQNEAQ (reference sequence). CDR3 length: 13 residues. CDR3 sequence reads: CASSFSGGEKLFF. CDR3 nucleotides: TGTGCCAGCAGCTTTTCGGGAGGTGAAAAACTGTTTTTT.

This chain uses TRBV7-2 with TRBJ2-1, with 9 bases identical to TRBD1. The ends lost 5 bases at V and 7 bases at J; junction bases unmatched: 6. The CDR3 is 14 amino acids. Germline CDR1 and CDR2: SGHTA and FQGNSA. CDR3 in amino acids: CASSLDRGRNEQFF. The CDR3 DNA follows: TGTGCCAGCAGCCTGGACAGGGGACGAAATGAGCAGTTCTTC. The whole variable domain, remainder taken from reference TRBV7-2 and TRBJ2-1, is GAGVSQSPSNKVTEKGKDVELRCDPISGHTALYWYRQSLGQGLEFLIYFQGNSAPDKSGLPSDRFSAERTGGSVSTLTIQRTQQEDSAVYLCASSLDRGRNEQFFGPGTRLTVL.

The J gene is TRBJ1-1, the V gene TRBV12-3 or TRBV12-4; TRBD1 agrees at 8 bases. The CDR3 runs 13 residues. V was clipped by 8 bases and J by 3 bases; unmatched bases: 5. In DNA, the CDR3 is TGTGCCAGCGCCTACAGGGGGGACACTGAAGCTTTCTTT. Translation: CASAYRGDTEAFF.

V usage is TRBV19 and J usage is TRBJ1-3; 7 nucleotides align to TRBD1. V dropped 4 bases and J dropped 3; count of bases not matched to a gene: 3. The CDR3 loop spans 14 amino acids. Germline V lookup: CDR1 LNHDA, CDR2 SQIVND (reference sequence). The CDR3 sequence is CASSTGQVGNTIYF. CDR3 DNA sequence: TGTGCCAGTAGTACTGGACAGGTTGGAAACACCATATATTTT.

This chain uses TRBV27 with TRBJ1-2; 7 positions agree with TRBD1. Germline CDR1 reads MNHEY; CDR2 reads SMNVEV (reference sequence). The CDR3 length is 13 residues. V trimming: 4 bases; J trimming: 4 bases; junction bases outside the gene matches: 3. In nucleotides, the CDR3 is TGTGCCAGCAGTTCCGGGACAGTCTATGGCTACACCTTC. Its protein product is CASSSGTVYGYTF.

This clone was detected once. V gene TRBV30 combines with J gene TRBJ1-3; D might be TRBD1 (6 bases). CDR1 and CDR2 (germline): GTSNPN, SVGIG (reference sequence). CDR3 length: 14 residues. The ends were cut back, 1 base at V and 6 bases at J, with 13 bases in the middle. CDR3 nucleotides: TGTGCCTGGAGTGAAATGGACAGATTAAACACCATATATTTT. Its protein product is CAWSEMDRLNTIYF. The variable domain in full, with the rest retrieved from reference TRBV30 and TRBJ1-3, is SQTIHQWPATLVQPVGSPLSLECTVEGTSNPNLYWYRQAAGRGLQLLFYSVGIGQISSEVPQNLSASRPQDRQFILSSKKLLLSDSGFYLCAWSEMDRLNTIYFGEGSWLTVV.

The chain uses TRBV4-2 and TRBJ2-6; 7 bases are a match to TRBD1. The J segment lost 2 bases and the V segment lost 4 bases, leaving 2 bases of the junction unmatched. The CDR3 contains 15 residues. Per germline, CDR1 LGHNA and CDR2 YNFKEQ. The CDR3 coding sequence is TGTGCCAGCAGCCCCGACAGGGCTGGGGCCAACGTCCTGACTTTC. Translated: CASSPDRAGANVLTF.

CDR3 DNA: TGTGCCAGCAGTCACGGCGGGACAGCCTCCTATGGCTACACCTTC. It encodes CASSHGGTASYGYTF. The chain uses TRBV6-5 and TRBJ1-2, with TRBD1 matching over 7 bases. The CDR3 runs 15 residues. Per germline, CDR1 MNHEY and CDR2 SVGAGI. V shed 5 bases and J 4 bases; nucleotides not matched to a gene: 10.

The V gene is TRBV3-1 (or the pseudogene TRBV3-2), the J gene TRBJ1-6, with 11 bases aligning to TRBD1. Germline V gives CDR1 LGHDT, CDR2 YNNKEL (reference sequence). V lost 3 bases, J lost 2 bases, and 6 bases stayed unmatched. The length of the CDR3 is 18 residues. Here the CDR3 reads CASSQDRGRRAYNSPLHF. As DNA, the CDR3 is TGTGCCAGCAGCCAGGACAGGGGGCGCAGGGCCTATAATTCACCCCTCCACTTT.

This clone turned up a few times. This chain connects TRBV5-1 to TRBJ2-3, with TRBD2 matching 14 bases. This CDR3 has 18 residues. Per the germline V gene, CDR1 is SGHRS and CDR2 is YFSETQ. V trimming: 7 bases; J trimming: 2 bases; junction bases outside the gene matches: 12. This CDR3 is CASRRSGTSGGPTDTQYF. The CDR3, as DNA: TGCGCCAGCCGCCGATCCGGGACTAGCGGGGGTCCCACAGATACGCAGTATTTT. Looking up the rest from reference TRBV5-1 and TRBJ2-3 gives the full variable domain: KAGVTQTPRYLIKTRGQQVTLSCSPISGHRSVSWYQQTPGQGLQFLFEYFSETQRNKGNFPGRFSGRQFSNSRSEMNVSTLELGDSALYLCASRRSGTSGGPTDTQYFGPGTRLTVL.